The source of this TCR beta chain is a study of blood T cell repertoires in COVID-19. Germline V gives CDR1 MNHEY, CDR2 SVGAGI. Trimming removed 6 bases from V and 7 bases from J, with 18 bases in between. The CDR3 totals 14 residues. While infection was still active, Seattle patients were enrolled and then followed longitudinally. Original analysis: For nucleated cells, counts were estimated from reference gene primer amplification. Using immunoSEQ multiplex PCR, the repertoire was profiled, and TCRdb retains in-frame clones only, with some absent. V and J calls and clone size are given by that table; D and trimming were obtained from the DNA. Found here are fewer than 700,000 clones, 70% to 90% of them singletons; the top ten hold roughly 7.3%.

Sequenced: peripheral blood. This TCR came from a woman aged 45 to 65 with COVID-19, enrolled during active disease. The rearrangement uses TRBV6-5 and TRBJ1-2; D might be TRBD1 (6 bases). CDR3 coding DNA: TGTGCCAGCAGCGCCACCGGGGGGGCCATTGGCTACACCTTC. It specifies CASSATGGAIGYTF.